A selection of T cell receptor beta chains follows, all from one sample in a study of beta chain features in type 1 diabetes. TCRdb keeps only in-frame clones here, not all; method: immunoSEQ multiplex PCR. The data hold 900,000 or so clones, with about 17% observed a single time. Sequencing was done on a sample of naive CD4+ T cells from blood. All receptors derive from a woman aged 18-35 years in good health. CDR3s include the opening cysteine and the closing phenylalanine or tryptophan. The D gene is left open where the match is weak. Clone size is given for some rows only: seen once, a few or many times, or a class if the clone is expanded.

J gene: TRBJ2-3
clone size: .
V gene: TRBV11-2
D gene: .
CDR3 protein: CASSLGGRSGTDTQYF
CDR3 DNA: TGTGCCAGCAGCTTAGGGGGTCGTAGCGGCACAGATACGCAGTATTTT

J gene: TRBJ2-7
clone size: .
V gene: TRBV2
D gene: TRBD2
CDR3 protein: CASRGLAGGRYEQYF
CDR3 DNA: TGTGCCAGCAGGGGACTAGCGGGAGGAAGGTACGAGCAGTACTTC

J gene: TRBJ2-7
clone size: few
V gene: TRBV7-6
D gene: TRBD1
CDR3 protein: CASSLEAGGAYEQYF
CDR3 DNA: TGTGCCAGCAGCTTAGAAGCAGGGGGCGCCTACGAGCAGTACTTC

J gene: TRBJ2-3
clone size: few
V gene: TRBV4-3
D gene: TRBD1
CDR3 protein: CASSQGTGGLDTQYF
CDR3 DNA: TGCGCCAGCAGCCAAGGGACAGGGGGCCTAGATACGCAGTATTTT

J gene: TRBJ2-2
clone size: few
V gene: TRBV5-1
D gene: TRBD2
CDR3 protein: CASSLAGLAGVIGELFF
CDR3 DNA: TGCGCCAGCAGCTTGGCCGGACTAGCGGGAGTTATCGGGGAGCTGTTTTTT

J gene: TRBJ2-3
clone size: .
V gene: TRBV7-2
D gene: TRBD2
CDR3 protein: CASSFSGGVTDTQYF
CDR3 DNA: TGTGCCAGCAGCTTTAGCGGGGGGGTTACAGATACGCAGTATTTT

J gene: TRBJ2-2
clone size: few
V gene: TRBV7-9
D gene: .
CDR3 protein: CAILNQSPGELFF
CDR3 DNA: TGTGCCATCCTGAATCAATCCCCTGGGGAGCTGTTTTTT

J gene: TRBJ2-5
clone size: .
V gene: TRBV11-2
D gene: .
CDR3 protein: CASSFNYQETQYF
CDR3 DNA: TGTGCCAGCAGCTTCAACTACCAAGAGACCCAGTACTTC

J gene: TRBJ2-1
clone size: .
V gene: TRBV5-6
D gene: TRBD2
CDR3 protein: CASSKGLAGRNEQFF
CDR3 DNA: TGTGCCAGCAGCAAGGGACTAGCGGGACGGAATGAGCAGTTCTTC

J gene: TRBJ2-7
clone size: .
V gene: TRBV11-2
D gene: TRBD2
CDR3 protein: CASSLVIAGTYEQYF
CDR3 DNA: TGTGCCAGCAGCTTAGTGATAGCGGGGACCTACGAGCAGTACTTC

J gene: TRBJ2-1
clone size: few
V gene: TRBV10-3
D gene: .
CDR3 protein: CAISDQGSNEQFF
CDR3 DNA: TGTGCCATCAGTGATCAGGGGTCCAATGAGCAGTTCTTC

J gene: TRBJ1-5
clone size: few
V gene: TRBV28
D gene: .
CDR3 protein: CASITGGMTQPQHF
CDR3 DNA: TGTGCCAGCATCACCGGGGGGATGACTCAGCCCCAGCATTTT

J gene: TRBJ2-1
clone size: few
V gene: TRBV29-1
D gene: TRBD2
CDR3 protein: CSVVFSGRFEAYNEQFF
CDR3 DNA: TGCAGCGTTGTTTTTAGCGGGAGATTCGAAGCCTACAATGAGCAGTTCTTC

J gene: TRBJ2-2
clone size: .
V gene: TRBV19
D gene: .
CDR3 protein: CASRTRGSTGELFF
CDR3 DNA: TGTGCCAGTAGGACAAGGGGGTCGACCGGGGAGCTGTTTTTT

J gene: TRBJ2-7
clone size: few
V gene: TRBV5-1
D gene: .
CDR3 protein: CASSPAGRTTTYEQYF
CDR3 DNA: TGCGCCAGCAGCCCCGCCGGGAGAACCACTACTTACGAGCAGTACTTC

J gene: TRBJ2-5
clone size: .
V gene: TRBV18
D gene: .
CDR3 protein: CASSPITPGAQETQYF
CDR3 DNA: TGTGCCAGCTCACCCATAACCCCGGGAGCACAAGAGACCCAGTACTTC

J gene: TRBJ2-5
clone size: few
V gene: TRBV7-3
D gene: .
CDR3 protein: CASSFSHGETQYF
CDR3 DNA: TGTGCCAGCAGCTTTTCGCATGGGGAGACCCAGTACTTC

J gene: TRBJ2-5
clone size: .
V gene: TRBV14
D gene: TRBD2
CDR3 protein: CASSQVLAGGETQYF
CDR3 DNA: TGTGCCAGCAGCCAAGTACTAGCGGGAGGTGAGACCCAGTACTTC

J gene: TRBJ2-1
clone size: .
V gene: TRBV7-3
D gene: .
CDR3 protein: CASSLTSRDNEQFF
CDR3 DNA: TGTGCCAGCAGCTTAACGTCCAGGGACAATGAGCAGTTCTTC

J gene: TRBJ2-1
clone size: few
V gene: TRBV11-3
D gene: .
CDR3 protein: CASSPVNGAAEQFF
CDR3 DNA: TGTGCCAGCAGCCCGGTAAATGGGGCCGCTGAGCAGTTCTTC

J gene: TRBJ1-2
clone size: .
V gene: TRBV28
D gene: TRBD1
CDR3 protein: CASRRTGLRLVYGYTF
CDR3 DNA: TGTGCCAGCAGGCGGACAGGGCTTCGCCTAGTCTATGGCTACACCTTC

J gene: TRBJ2-7
clone size: .
V gene: TRBV28
D gene: TRBD1
CDR3 protein: CASGTRDRAPYEQYF
CDR3 DNA: TGTGCCAGCGGGACCCGGGACAGAGCCCCCTACGAGCAGTACTTC

J gene: TRBJ1-5
clone size: .
V gene: TRBV7-2
D gene: .
CDR3 protein: CASSEGARYNQPQHF
CDR3 DNA: TGTGCCAGCAGCGAAGGGGCGAGGTATAATCAGCCCCAGCATTTT

J gene: TRBJ1-1
clone size: .
V gene: TRBV28
D gene: .
CDR3 protein: CASSLGDRTEAFF
CDR3 DNA: TGTGCCAGCAGTTTGGGGGATCGGACTGAAGCTTTCTTT

J gene: TRBJ1-2
clone size: .
V gene: TRBV28
D gene: .
CDR3 protein: CASRQGGGYTF
CDR3 DNA: TGTGCCAGCAGACAGGGTGGAGGCTACACCTTC

J gene: TRBJ2-1
clone size: few
V gene: TRBV7-2
D gene: .
CDR3 protein: CASSFSGSEQFF
CDR3 DNA: TGTGCCAGCAGCTTTTCGGGTAGTGAGCAGTTCTTC

J gene: TRBJ2-1
clone size: .
V gene: TRBV5-4
D gene: TRBD2
CDR3 protein: CASSRVPRTSGRGEQFF
CDR3 DNA: TGTGCCAGCAGCCGAGTTCCCCGTACTAGCGGGAGGGGTGAGCAGTTCTTC

J gene: TRBJ2-1
clone size: few
V gene: TRBV4-2
D gene: TRBD2
CDR3 protein: CASSQERETYNEQFF
CDR3 DNA: TGTGCCAGCAGCCAAGAGCGGGAGACCTACAATGAGCAGTTCTTC

J gene: TRBJ1-5
clone size: few
V gene: TRBV28
D gene: .
CDR3 protein: CASSFQDQPQHF
CDR3 DNA: TGTGCCAGCAGTTTTCAGGATCAGCCCCAGCATTTT

J gene: TRBJ1-4
clone size: .
V gene: TRBV19
D gene: TRBD1
CDR3 protein: CASRWDRRNEKLFF
CDR3 DNA: TGTGCCAGTAGGTGGGACAGGAGAAATGAAAAACTGTTTTTT

J gene: TRBJ2-7
clone size: few
V gene: TRBV5-1
D gene: .
CDR3 protein: CASSLGTPYEQYF
CDR3 DNA: TGCGCCAGCAGCTTGGGGACTCCCTACGAGCAGTACTTC

J gene: TRBJ2-6
clone size: few
V gene: TRBV28
D gene: TRBD1
CDR3 protein: CASSGSGTAVSGANVLTF
CDR3 DNA: TGTGCCAGCAGTGGCTCGGGGACAGCGGTATCTGGGGCCAACGTCCTGACTTTC

J gene: TRBJ2-1
clone size: few
V gene: TRBV29-1
D gene: .
CDR3 protein: CSVPGARGTYNEQFF
CDR3 DNA: TGCAGCGTCCCCGGTGCTCGGGGAACCTACAATGAGCAGTTCTTC

J gene: TRBJ1-2
clone size: .
V gene: TRBV28
D gene: .
CDR3 protein: CASTRPNYGYTF
CDR3 DNA: TGTGCCAGCACAAGACCAAACTATGGCTACACCTTC

J gene: TRBJ1-1
clone size: .
V gene: TRBV14
D gene: .
CDR3 protein: CASRENLQEPYTEAFF
CDR3 DNA: TGTGCCAGCAGAGAGAACCTCCAGGAGCCATACACTGAAGCTTTCTTT

J gene: TRBJ1-1
clone size: few
V gene: TRBV20-1
D gene: .
CDR3 protein: CSARARARAFF
CDR3 DNA: TGCAGTGCTAGAGCACGCGCGAGAGCTTTCTTT

J gene: TRBJ2-2
clone size: .
V gene: TRBV5-1
D gene: .
CDR3 protein: CASADGPNTGELFF
CDR3 DNA: TGCGCCAGCGCTGACGGACCGAACACCGGGGAGCTGTTTTTT

J gene: TRBJ1-4
clone size: .
V gene: TRBV7-9
D gene: TRBD1
CDR3 protein: CASSRTGLGEKLFF
CDR3 DNA: TGTGCCAGCAGCCGGACAGGTCTTGGGGAAAAACTGTTTTTT

J gene: TRBJ2-2
clone size: .
V gene: TRBV5-6
D gene: .
CDR3 protein: CASSHRNTGELFF
CDR3 DNA: TGTGCCAGCAGCCACAGGAACACCGGGGAGCTGTTTTTT

J gene: TRBJ2-2
clone size: few
V gene: TRBV7-2
D gene: .
CDR3 protein: CASSLEFISAGELFF
CDR3 DNA: TGTGCCAGCAGCTTAGAGTTCATCTCGGCCGGGGAGCTGTTTTTT